Reported below is one T cell receptor (beta chain). Its antigen target is currently unknown. Base quality data are lacking; no much larger clone is found one base away. Synthesis of TCR cDNA relied on 5'RACE template switching, a step that introduced a universal primer site along with unique molecular identifiers. Priming of cDNA synthesis was performed from both the TCR alpha and TCR beta constant segments. Library amplification used two PCR steps, and the second PCR step added sample barcodes and sequencing adapters. Sequencing of the libraries was done on either Illumina HiSeq 2500 (2x100 bp) or NovaSeq (2x150 bp). For the original study's pipeline: Reads were demultiplexed and collapsed into UMI consensus sequences with MIGEC, and V(D)J alignment was performed with MiXCR. Clonotypes responding to the vaccine were identified with edgeR on replicate PBMC samples, with the criteria of FDR below 0.01 and a log2 fold change above 5 up to day 15. CD4 or CD8 identity was assigned to each bulk clonotype according to whether the clonotype was present at higher abundance in the sequenced CD4 repertoire or the sequenced CD8 repertoire. The raw public reads went through TCRdb reprocessing: fastp at Q25, MiXCR clone calling, in-frame beta chains kept. Duplicate CDR3 protein sequences are folded into a single record with the most common DNA and genes. Here the V and J calls rest on TCRdb's processing, not on the authors' analysis. The sample table shows 550,000 to 750,000 distinct CDR3 sequences, and 13% are seen once. About an eighth of the sample is held by the ten biggest clonotypes.

This sample was taken from a study of T cells after yellow fever vaccination (dated by TCRdb to between 2017 and 2020). With regard to the full study: The SMART-Seq v4 Ultra Low Input RNA kit was used to prepare libraries from fractions with low cell numbers. To follow T-cell clones before and after primary and booster YFV17D yellow fever vaccination, bulk TCR alpha and beta repertoires were sequenced over time. Two healthy male donors, one aged 18 to 30 and one aged 30 to 39 years, were included in the cohort. Bulk PBMC replicates and cell subsets were isolated from blood drawn at multiple timepoints before and after both primary and secondary immunization.

Results the study describes overall, beyond this receptor: After the booster, most of the clones that had expanded following primary vaccination were detected again (about 95% of CD4 and around 90% of CD8), which suggests that memory was broadly maintained. The secondary T-cell response was weaker than the primary response but faster, peaking on day 5 instead of day 15. Computational filtering was needed because FACS-sorted repertoires could contain abundant contaminating clonotypes from the bulk population. A small fraction of clonotypes showed up in both the CD4 and CD8 compartments, probably as a result of convergent recombination. The study included only a couple of donors, which limits how far the findings can be generalized.

Taken from cysteine to phenylalanine, the CDR3 has 17 residues. The read is trimmed to its CDR3 DNA, 51 bases read in frame from base 1. V has 2 bases trimmed and J has 5 bases trimmed; junction bases matching no gene number 7. According to the germline V gene, CDR1 reads MDHEN and CDR2 reads SYDVKM. The treatment or condition label corresponds to: live attenuated yellow fever vaccine strain. At each blood-draw timepoint, two biological replicates of bulk PBMCs were obtained. A standard Ficoll-Paque protocol was used to isolate PBMCs from peripheral blood. TriZol was used to extract RNA from bulk PBMCs, CD4 and CD8 fractions, and dextramer-positive and dextramer-negative fractions.

The sequence joins TRBV28 to TRBJ1-6, with 9 bases aligning to TRBD1. The origin of this receptor is a man aged 30 to 39 who received the YFV17D yellow fever vaccine. The specimen comprised PBMCs, sampled on the day of the yellow fever booster vaccination. The nucleotides read TGTGCCAGCAGTTTAGCCTTTGGGACAGGGAATAATTCACCCCTCCACTTT. Translated, this is CASSLAFGTGNNSPLHF.